These 6 T cell receptor beta chains originate from one sample sequenced in a study of PD-1 blockade in classical Hodgkin lymphoma. There was relapse after autologous stem cell transplantation in every patient, and there was variation in brentuximab vedotin exposure. Method: immunoSEQ multiplex PCR; TCRdb's copy keeps in-frame clones and lacks some. The sample carries just over 14,000 clones, about 83% recorded once. The sequencing here drew on peripheral blood mononuclear cells (PBMCs), taken before the second cycle of nivolumab. These receptors came from a human donor with classical Hodgkin lymphoma.

The V and J genes are TRBV18 and TRBJ2-3, with 13 bases fitting TRBD2. The CDR3 is 16 residues long. Per germline, CDR1 KGHSH and CDR2 LQKENI. J gave up 6 bases and V 3 bases, and 6 bases lay outside the gene matches. The CDR3 is CASSPGTSGVGDTQYF. The CDR3, as DNA: TGTGCCAGCTCACCCGGGACTAGCGGGGTCGGGGATACGCAGTATTTT.

The sample holds a few counts of this clone. The rearrangement joins TRBV5-1 to TRBJ2-5; 11 positions agree with TRBD2. The CDR3 covers 16 residues. Germline trimming cut 0 bases from V and 2 bases from J; bases unmatched to any gene: 3. Germline V lookup: CDR1 SGHRS, CDR2 YFSETQ. The CDR3 bases are TGCGCCAGCAGCTTGGCCGGGACTAGCGGACAAGAGACCCAGTACTTC. This gives the protein CASSLAGTSGQETQYF.

This clone was detected a few times. The chain has TRBV4-1 and TRBJ2-4; D remains ambiguous. Trimming took off 1 base at V and 5 bases at J, with 12 bases between the two ends. There are 15 residues in the CDR3. CDR1 is MGHRA, CDR2 YSYEKL, per germline. The CDR3 sequence: CASSQVFPVENIQYF. As DNA, the CDR3 is TGCGCCAGCAGCCAAGTATTTCCCGTCGAAAACATTCAGTACTTC.

The chain carries TRBV5-1 and TRBJ1-2; no firm D call. Germline lookup yields CDR1 SGHRS and CDR2 YFSETQ. Trimming cost V 0 bases and J 4 bases, with 13 bases left between them. This CDR3 comprises 15 residues. For the CDR3, the DNA is TGCGCCAGCAGCTTGGTGGGCGGTCTAGGCTATGGCTACACCTTC. Encoded protein: CASSLVGGLGYGYTF.

The V and J genes are TRBV25-1 and TRBJ1-1; D perhaps matches TRBD1 (6 bases). Germline values: CDR1 MGHDK, CDR2 SYGVNS. The CDR3 contains 14 residues. Trimming removed 3 bases at V and 5 bases at J, with 13 bases between. The CDR3 sequence: CASSDGGAGTEAFF. The CDR3 DNA reads TGTGCCAGCAGTGATGGGGGGGCAGGGACTGAAGCTTTCTTT.

CDR3 DNA: TGCGCCAGCAGCCAAGCCCCTCATAGCTCTGGAAACACCATATATTTT. Its translation is CASSQAPHSSGNTIYF. V usage is TRBV4-1 and J usage is TRBJ1-3; D is uncertain. Germline lookup yields CDR1 MGHRA and CDR2 YSYEKL. The CDR3 has 16 residues. The V end lost 1 base, the J end lost 0 bases, and 10 bases lay between the germline ends.